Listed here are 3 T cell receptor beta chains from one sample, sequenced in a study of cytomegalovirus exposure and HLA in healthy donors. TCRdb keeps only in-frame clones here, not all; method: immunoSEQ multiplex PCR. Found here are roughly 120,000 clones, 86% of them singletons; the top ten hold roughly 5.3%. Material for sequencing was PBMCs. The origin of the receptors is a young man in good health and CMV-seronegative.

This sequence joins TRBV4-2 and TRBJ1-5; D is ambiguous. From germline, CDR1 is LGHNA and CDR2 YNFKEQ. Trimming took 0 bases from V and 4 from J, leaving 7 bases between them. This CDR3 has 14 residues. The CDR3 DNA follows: TGTGCCAGCAGCCAAGATCCGGGAAATCAGCCCCAGCATTTT. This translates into CASSQDPGNQPQHF.

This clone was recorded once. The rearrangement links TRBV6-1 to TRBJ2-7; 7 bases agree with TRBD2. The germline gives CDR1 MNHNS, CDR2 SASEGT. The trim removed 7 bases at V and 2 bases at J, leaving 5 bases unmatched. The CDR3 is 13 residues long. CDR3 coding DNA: TGTGCCAGCACGGCGGGAGAGGCCTACGAGCAGTACTTC. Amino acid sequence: CASTAGEAYEQYF.

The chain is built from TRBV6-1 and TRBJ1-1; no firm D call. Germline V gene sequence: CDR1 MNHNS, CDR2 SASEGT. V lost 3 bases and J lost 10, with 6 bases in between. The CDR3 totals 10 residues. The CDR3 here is CASSEYRAFF. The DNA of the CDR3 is TGTGCCAGCAGTGAGTATAGAGCTTTCTTT.